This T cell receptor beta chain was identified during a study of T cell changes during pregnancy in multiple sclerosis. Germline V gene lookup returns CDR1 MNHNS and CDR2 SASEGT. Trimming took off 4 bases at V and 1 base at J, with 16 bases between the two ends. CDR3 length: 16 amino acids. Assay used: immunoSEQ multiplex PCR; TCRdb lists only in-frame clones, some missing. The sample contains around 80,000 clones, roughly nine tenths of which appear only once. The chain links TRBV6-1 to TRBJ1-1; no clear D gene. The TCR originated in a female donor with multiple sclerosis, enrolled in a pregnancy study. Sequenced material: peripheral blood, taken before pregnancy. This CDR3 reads CASSVMGGLRNTEAFF. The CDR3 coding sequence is TGTGCCAGCAGTGTGATGGGAGGACTCCGGAACACTGAAGCTTTCTTT.